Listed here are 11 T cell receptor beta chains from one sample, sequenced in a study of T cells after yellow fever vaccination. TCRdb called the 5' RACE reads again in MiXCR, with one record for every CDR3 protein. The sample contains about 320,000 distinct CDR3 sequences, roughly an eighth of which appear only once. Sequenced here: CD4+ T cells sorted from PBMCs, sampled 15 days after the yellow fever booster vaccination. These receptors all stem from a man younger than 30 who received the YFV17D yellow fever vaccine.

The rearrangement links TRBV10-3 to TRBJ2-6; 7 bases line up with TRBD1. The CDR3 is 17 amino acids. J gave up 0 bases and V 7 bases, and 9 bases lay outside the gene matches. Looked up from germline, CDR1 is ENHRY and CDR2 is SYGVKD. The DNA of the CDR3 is TGTGCCATCACCAAAGGGACAGTTTACTCTGGGGCCAACGTCCTGACTTTC. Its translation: CAITKGTVYSGANVLTF.

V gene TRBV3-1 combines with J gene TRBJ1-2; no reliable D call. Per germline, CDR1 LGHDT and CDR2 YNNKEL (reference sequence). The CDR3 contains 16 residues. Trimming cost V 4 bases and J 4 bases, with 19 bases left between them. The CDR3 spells CASSPEAWGGGYGYTF. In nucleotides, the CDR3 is TGTGCCAGCAGCCCCGAGGCGTGGGGAGGTGGCTATGGCTACACCTTC. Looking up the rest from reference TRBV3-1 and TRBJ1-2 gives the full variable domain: DTAVSQTPKYLVTQMGNDKSIKCEQNLGHDTMYWYKQDSKKFLKIMFSYNNKELIINETVPNRFSPKSPDKAHLNLHINSLELGDSAVYFCASSPEAWGGGYGYTFGSGTRLTVV.

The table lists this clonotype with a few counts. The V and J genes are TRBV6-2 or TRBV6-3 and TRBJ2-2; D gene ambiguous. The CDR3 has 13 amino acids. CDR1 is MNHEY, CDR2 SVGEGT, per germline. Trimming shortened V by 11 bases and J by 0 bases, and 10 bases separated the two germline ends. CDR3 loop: CAYGPSNTGELFF. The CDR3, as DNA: TGTGCCTATGGGCCATCGAACACCGGGGAGCTGTTTTTT.

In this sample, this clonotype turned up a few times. The CDR3: CASRAGTYEQYF. CDR3 coding DNA: TGTGCCAGCAGAGCAGGGACCTACGAGCAGTACTTC. This rearrangement joins TRBV2 to TRBJ2-7; tentatively, D is TRBD1 (5 bases). Germline V gene data show CDR1 as SNHLY and CDR2 as FYNNEI. Trimming took off 6 bases at V and 2 bases at J, with 8 bases between the two ends. The CDR3 runs 12 residues.

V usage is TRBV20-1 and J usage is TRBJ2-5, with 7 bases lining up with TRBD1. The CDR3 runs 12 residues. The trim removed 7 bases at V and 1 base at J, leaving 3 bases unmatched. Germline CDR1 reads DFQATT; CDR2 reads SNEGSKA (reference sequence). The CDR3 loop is CSVEGAQETQYF. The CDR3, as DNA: TGCAGTGTCGAGGGGGCCCAAGAGACCCAGTACTTC.

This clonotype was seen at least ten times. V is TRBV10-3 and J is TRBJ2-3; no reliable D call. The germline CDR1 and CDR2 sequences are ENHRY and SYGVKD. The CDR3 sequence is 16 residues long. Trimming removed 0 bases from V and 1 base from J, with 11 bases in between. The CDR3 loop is CAISESSATGTDTQYF. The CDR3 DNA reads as TGTGCCATCAGTGAGTCAAGTGCGACTGGCACAGATACGCAGTATTTT.

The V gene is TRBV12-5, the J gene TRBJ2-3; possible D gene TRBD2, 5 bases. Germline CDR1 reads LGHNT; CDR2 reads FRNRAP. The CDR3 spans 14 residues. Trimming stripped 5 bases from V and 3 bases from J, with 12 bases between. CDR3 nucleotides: TGTGCTAGTGGTCCCCGGGTAGCGACAGATACGCAGTATTTT. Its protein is CASGPRVATDTQYF.

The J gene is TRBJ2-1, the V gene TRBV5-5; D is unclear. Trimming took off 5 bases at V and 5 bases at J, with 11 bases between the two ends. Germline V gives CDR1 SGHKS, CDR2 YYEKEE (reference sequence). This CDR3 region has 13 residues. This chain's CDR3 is CASSSLFNNEQFF. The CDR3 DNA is TGTGCCAGCAGTTCCCTTTTCAACAATGAGCAGTTCTTC.

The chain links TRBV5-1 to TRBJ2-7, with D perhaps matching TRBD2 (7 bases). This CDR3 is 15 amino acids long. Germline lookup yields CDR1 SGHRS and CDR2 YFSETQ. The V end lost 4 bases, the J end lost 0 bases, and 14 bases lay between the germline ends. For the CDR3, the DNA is TGCGCCAGCAGCGCCCTCGCGGGGGCCTCCTACGAGCAGTACTTC. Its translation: CASSALAGASYEQYF.

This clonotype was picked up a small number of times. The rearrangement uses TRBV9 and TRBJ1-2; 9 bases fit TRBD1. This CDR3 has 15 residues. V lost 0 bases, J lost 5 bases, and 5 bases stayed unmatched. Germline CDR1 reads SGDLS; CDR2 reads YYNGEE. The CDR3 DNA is TGTGCCAGCAGCGTAGAGGGACAGGGCCTTTATGGCTACACCTTC. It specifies CASSVEGQGLYGYTF.

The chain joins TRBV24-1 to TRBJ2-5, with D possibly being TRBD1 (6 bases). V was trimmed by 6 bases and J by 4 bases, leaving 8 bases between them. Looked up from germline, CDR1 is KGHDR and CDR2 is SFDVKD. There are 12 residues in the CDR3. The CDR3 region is CATSQTGETQYF. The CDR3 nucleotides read TGTGCCACCAGTCAGACAGGAGAGACCCAGTACTTC.